This record looks at one TCR beta chain sequence and its context. Its target is not known. The source of the sample is a study of CD4 T cells in relation to SARS-CoV-2 and coronaviruses. Study overall: ViraFEST: roughly 10-day antigen culture of PBMCs, then TCR beta CDR3 sequencing. Crossreactive spike epitopes shared across donors were mapped to their HLA restriction.

General study points: In approximately 70% of donors, memory CD4+ clonotypes crossrecognized SARS-CoV-2 and at least one common cold coronavirus spike.

The unexposed donors gave CD4+ T cells in about 2010-2019, prior to COVID-19. After ten to eleven days of culture, CD4+ T cells were isolated. The germline V gene has CDR1 SNHLY and CDR2 FYNNEI. Trimming pared 0 bases from V and 0 bases from J, leaving 15 bases between. The CDR3 loop spans 17 amino acids. TCRdb's table, derived via immunoSEQ multiplex PCR, lists solely in-frame clones and lacks some. Here the sample spans approximately 18,000 clones, about 81% being singletons. The material sequenced was CD4+ T cells from PBMCs, cultured in vitro. This TCR came from a human donor in good health. This chain joins TRBV2 and TRBJ2-7; the D is unclear. The CDR3 coding sequence is TGTGCCAGCAGTGAAGCGTGGCAGGCAGTGAGCTCCTACGAGCAGTACTTC. It specifies CASSEAWQAVSSYEQYF.